This TCR beta chain was recorded in a study of blood T cell repertoires in COVID-19. In the original workflow: Amplifying reference gene primers gave estimates of nucleated cell counts. Here immunoSEQ multiplex PCR was the method, and the copy in TCRdb shows in-frame clones only, minus some. The V and J calls and clone size come from that table; D and trimming were worked out from the DNA. The table includes roughly 250,000 clones, approximately 91% detected once. The length of the CDR3 is 15 residues. CDR1 and CDR2 from the germline V gene are MNHEY and SVGAGI. The V end lost 8 bases, the J end lost 4 bases, and 18 bases lay between the germline ends. Individuals aged roughly 18 to 95 years were recruited from about two dozen US areas.

This chain links TRBV6-5 with TRBJ2-1; TRBD2 might be the D (5 bases). The TCR sequence derives from a woman aged 35 to 49 with acute COVID-19. The specimen was PBMCs or T cells enriched from blood (not recorded which). This chain's CDR3 is CASCSGEWTYNEQFF. As DNA, the CDR3 is TGTGCCAGCTGCTCCGGGGAGTGGACTTACAATGAGCAGTTCTTC.